This T cell receptor beta chain was found in a study of T cells in localized non-small cell lung cancer. Repertoires were generated with immunoSEQ multiplex PCR, while TCRdb's copy carries only in-frame clones and drops some. The sample has around 40,000 clones, almost 90% seen once. Unmatched junction bases numbered 8, after V lost 3 bases and J lost 6 bases. The CDR3 contains 17 residues. Germline CDR1 SGHAT, CDR2 FQNNGV. The specimen comprised peripheral blood, sampled before any cancer treatment. The source is a female donor over 55 with stage I squamous cell lung carcinoma. The V gene is TRBV11-2, the J gene TRBJ2-2, with TRBD2 matching over 12 bases. The CDR3 bases are TGTGCCAGCAGCTTGCCGGGACTAGCGGGTGGGGCCGGGGAGCTGTTTTTT. Amino acid sequence: CASSLPGLAGGAGELFF.